The 5 T cell receptor beta chains in this list originate from one sample, sequenced in a study of cytomegalovirus exposure and HLA in healthy donors. The assay was immunoSEQ multiplex PCR, and TCRdb's table has in-frame clones only and misses some. The sample carries 90,000 or so clones, 85% recorded once. Sequences were obtained from PBMCs. These receptors were obtained from a man in his late teens or twenties in good health and CMV-seropositive.

The table lists this clone with a count of one. V is TRBV9 and J is TRBJ2-5; unclear D gene. Per germline, CDR1 SGDLS and CDR2 YYNGEE. This CDR3 contains 14 residues. The V end lost 0 bases, the J end lost 3 bases, and 9 bases lay between the germline ends. The CDR3 is CASSVGVSEETQYF. CDR3 in DNA: TGTGCCAGCAGCGTAGGTGTCAGCGAAGAGACCCAGTACTTC.

Written as DNA, the CDR3 is TGTGCCAGCAGCTCCCCCCTGGGCGGGAGAGGAGGAGAGACCCAGTACTTC. Its protein is CASSSPLGGRGGETQYF. The J gene is TRBJ2-5, the V gene TRBV5-4; TRBD2 aligns across 7 bases. CDR3 length equals 17 residues. Trimming cost V 3 bases and J 4 bases; bases outside gene matches: 15. The germline V gene has CDR1 SGHNT and CDR2 YYREEE (reference sequence).

This clone was observed once. V usage is TRBV4-1 and J usage is TRBJ2-2; D not certain. The V end lost 3 bases, the J end lost 7 bases, and 6 bases lay between the germline ends. CDR1 and CDR2 from the germline V gene are MGHRA and YSYEKL. The CDR3 runs 12 residues. CDR3 residues: CASSQFVGELFF. Written as DNA, the CDR3 is TGCGCCAGCAGCCAGTTCGTCGGGGAGCTGTTTTTT.

The CDR3 region is CASSLGTAEQYV. The CDR3 DNA reads as TGTGCCAGCAGCCTCGGGACAGCCGAGCAGTACGTC. This chain joins TRBV11-3 and TRBJ2-7; 7 bases agree with TRBD1. The CDR3 has 12 residues. The junction had 4 bases not matched to a gene; V was cut back by 5 bases and J by 6 bases. CDR1 and CDR2 from the germline V gene are SGHNT and YENEEA.

The V and J genes are TRBV5-1 and TRBJ2-1; 7 positions match TRBD1. The V segment lost 4 bases and the J segment 4 bases; nucleotides outside the gene matches: 2. CDR1 and CDR2 from the germline V gene are SGHRS and YFSETQ. The CDR3 has 13 residues. The CDR3 DNA reads TGCGCCAGCAGCGGGACAGCTTACAATGAGCAGTTCTTC. This translates into CASSGTAYNEQFF.